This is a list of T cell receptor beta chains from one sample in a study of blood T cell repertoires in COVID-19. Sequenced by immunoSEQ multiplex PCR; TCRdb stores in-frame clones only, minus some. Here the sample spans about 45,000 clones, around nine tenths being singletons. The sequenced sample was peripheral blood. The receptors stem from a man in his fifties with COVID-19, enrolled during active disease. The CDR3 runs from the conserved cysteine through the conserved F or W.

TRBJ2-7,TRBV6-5,CASSGQFYEQYF
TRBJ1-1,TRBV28,CASREVTPGTEAFF
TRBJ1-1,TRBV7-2,CASSEQGMNTEAFF
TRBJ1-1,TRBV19,CASSSRALNTEAFF
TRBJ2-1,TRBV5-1,CASSLAMASGNEQFF
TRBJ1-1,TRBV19,CASTLSRGSDTEAFF
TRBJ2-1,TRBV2,CASKKREGRGNEQFF
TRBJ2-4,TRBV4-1,CASSQGPLAKNIQYF
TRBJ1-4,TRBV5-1,CASSSGQANEKLFF
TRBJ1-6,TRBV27,CASSSPARGQDNSPLHF
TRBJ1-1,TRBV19,CASSRQARTEAFF
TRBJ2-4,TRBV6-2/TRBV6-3,CASSSDGGDIQYF
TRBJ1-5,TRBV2,CASSEGTNQPQHF
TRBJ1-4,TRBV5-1,CASSTSTGAQREKLFF
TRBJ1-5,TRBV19,CASSETGGWNQPQHF
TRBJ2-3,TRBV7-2,CASSLLGGSDTQYF
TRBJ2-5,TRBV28,CASSSRLEKETQYF
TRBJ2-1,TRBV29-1,CSVGQGVGNEQFF
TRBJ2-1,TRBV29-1,CSVDRANEQFF
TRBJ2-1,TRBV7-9,CASSPRTGVSYNEQFF
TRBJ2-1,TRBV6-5,CASRKPGLAYNEQFF
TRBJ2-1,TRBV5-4,CASSLVLAGLNEQFF
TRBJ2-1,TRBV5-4,CASSKTGGDEQFF
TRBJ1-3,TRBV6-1,CASSEWGQPGNTIYF
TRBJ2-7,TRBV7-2,CASSYRLAGTEEQYF
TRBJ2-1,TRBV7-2,CASSLEGIVQFF
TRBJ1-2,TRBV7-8,CASSLQGTGGAGGYTF
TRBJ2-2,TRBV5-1,CASKDRVDTGELFF
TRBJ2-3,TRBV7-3,CASSPVAGGSTDTQYF
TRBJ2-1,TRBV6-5,CASSPGGNEQFF
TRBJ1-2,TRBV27,CASSPRVVTNYGYTF
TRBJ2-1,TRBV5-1,CASSLGQGGNEQFF
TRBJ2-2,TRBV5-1,CASKLSGNTGELFF
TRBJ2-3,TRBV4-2,CASSLSGVYTDTQYF
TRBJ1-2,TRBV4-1,CASSQDPSTKYGYTF
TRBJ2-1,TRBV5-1,CASSLAGVGVGEQFF
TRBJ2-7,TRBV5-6,CASSSSSYEQYF
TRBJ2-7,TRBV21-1,CASSKGPTIGHYEQYF